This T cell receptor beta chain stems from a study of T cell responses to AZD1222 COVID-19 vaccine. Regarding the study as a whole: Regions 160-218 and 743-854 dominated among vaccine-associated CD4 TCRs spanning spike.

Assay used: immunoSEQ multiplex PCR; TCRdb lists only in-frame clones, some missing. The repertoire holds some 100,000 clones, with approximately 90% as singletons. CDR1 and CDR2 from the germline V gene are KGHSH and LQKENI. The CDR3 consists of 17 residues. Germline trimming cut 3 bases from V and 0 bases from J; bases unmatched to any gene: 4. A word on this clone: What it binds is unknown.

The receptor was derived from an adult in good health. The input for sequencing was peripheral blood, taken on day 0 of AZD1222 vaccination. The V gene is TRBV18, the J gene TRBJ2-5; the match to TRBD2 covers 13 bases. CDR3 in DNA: TGTGCCAGCTCACCCCCAGGGACTAGCGGGGACCAAGAGACCCAGTACTTC. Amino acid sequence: CASSPPGTSGDQETQYF.